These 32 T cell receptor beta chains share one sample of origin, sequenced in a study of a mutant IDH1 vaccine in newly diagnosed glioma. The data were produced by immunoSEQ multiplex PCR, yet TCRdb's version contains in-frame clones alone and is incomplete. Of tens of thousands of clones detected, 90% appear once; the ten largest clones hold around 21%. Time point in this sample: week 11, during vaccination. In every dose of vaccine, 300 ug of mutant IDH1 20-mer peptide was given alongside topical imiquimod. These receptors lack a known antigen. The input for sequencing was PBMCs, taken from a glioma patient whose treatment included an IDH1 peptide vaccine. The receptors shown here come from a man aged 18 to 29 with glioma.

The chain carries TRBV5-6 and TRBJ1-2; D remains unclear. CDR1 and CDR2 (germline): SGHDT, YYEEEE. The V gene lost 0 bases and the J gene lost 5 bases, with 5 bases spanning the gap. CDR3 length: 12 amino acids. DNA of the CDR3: TGTGCCAGCAGCTTGGAGGAGTATGGCTACACCTTC. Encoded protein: CASSLEEYGYTF. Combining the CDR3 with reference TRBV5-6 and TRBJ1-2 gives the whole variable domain DAGVTQSPTHLIKTRGQQVTLRCSPKSGHDTVSWYQQALGQGPQFIFQYYEEEERQRGNFPDRFSGHQFPNYSSELNVNALLLGDSALYLCASSLEEYGYTFGSGTRLTVV.

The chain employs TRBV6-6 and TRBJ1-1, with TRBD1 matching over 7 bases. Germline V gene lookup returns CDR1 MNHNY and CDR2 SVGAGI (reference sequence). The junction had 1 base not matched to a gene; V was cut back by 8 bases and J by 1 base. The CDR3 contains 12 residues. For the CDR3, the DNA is TGTGCCAGCGGACAGGAGAACACTGAAGCTTTCTTT. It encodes CASGQENTEAFF.

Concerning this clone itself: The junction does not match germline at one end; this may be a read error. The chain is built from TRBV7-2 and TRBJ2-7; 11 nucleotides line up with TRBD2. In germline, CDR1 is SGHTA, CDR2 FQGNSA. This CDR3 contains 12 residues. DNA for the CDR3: TGTGCCAGCAGCACAGGACTAGCGGGCGTTCACTTC. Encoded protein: CASSTGLAGVHF.

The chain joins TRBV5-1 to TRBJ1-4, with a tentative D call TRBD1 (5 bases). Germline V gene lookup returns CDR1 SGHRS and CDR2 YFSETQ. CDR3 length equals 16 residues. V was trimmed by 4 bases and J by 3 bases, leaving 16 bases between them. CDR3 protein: CASSLGNAGANEKLFF. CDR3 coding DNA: TGCGCCAGCAGCCTGGGCAACGCGGGGGCTAATGAAAAACTGTTTTTT.

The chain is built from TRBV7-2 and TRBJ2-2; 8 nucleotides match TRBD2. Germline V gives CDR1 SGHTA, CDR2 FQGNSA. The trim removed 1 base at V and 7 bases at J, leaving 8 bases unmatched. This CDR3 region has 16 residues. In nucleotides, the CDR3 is TGTGCCAGCAGCTTAGTTTCTAGCGGGTTTGACGGGGAGCTGTTTTTT. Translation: CASSLVSSGFDGELFF.

CDR3 sequence reads: CSVGGRGNTEAFF. DNA of the CDR3: TGCAGCGTTGGGGGCAGGGGGAACACTGAAGCTTTCTTT. This chain joins TRBV29-1 and TRBJ1-1, with TRBD1 as a possible D gene (6 bases). The CDR3 is 13 residues long. CDR1 SQVTM and CDR2 ANQGSEA come from the germline V gene. Trimming took off 4 bases at V and 1 base at J, with 10 bases between the two ends.

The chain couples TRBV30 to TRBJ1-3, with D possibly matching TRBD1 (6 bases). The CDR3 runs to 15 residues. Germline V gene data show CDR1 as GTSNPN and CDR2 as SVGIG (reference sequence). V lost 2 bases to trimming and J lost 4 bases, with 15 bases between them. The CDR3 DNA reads TGTGCCTGGAGTTTGCGGGGGCAGTCCGGAAACACCATATATTTT. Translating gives CAWSLRGQSGNTIYF.

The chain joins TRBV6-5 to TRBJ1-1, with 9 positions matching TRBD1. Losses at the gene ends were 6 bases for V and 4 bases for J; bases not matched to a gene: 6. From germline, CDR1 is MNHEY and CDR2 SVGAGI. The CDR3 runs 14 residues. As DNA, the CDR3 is TGTGCCAGCAGGGGACAGGGTGGGAGCACTGAAGCTTTCTTT. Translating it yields CASRGQGGSTEAFF.

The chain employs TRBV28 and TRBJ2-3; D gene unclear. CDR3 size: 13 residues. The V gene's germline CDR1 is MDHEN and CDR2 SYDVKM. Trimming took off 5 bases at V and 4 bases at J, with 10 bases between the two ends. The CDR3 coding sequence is TGTGCCAGCAGTCTTATAGGGTCAGATACGCAGTATTTT. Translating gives CASSLIGSDTQYF. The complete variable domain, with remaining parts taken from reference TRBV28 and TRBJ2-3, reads DVKVTQSSRYLVKRTGEKVFLECVQDMDHENMFWYRQDPGLGLRLIYFSYDVKMKEKGDIPEGYSVSREKKERFSLILESASTNQTSMYLCASSLIGSDTQYFGPGTRLTVL.

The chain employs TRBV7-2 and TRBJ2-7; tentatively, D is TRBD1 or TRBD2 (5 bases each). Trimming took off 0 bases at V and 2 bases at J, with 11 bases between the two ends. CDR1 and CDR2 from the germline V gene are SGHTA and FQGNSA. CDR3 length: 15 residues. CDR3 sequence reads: CASSLAGTATYEQYF. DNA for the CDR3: TGTGCCAGCAGCTTAGCGGGGACGGCAACCTACGAGCAGTACTTC.

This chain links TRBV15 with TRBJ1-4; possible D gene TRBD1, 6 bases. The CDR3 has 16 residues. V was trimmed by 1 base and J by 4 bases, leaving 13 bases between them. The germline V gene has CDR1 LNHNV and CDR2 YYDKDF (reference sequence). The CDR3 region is CATSRGQQGINEKLFF. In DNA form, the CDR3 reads TGTGCCACCAGCAGAGGGCAACAGGGAATTAATGAAAAACTGTTTTTT.

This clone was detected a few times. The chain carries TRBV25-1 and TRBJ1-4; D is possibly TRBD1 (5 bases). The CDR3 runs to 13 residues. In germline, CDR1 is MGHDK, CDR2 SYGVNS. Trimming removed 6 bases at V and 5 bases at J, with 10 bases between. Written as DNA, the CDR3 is TGTGCCAGCAGAGACGGGGGGAATGAAAAACTGTTTTTT. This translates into CASRDGGNEKLFF.

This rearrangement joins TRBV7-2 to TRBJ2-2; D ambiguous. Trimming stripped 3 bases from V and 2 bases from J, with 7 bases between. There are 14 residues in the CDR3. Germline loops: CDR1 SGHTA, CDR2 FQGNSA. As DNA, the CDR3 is TGTGCCAGCAGCTTTGGACCTAACACCGGGGAGCTGTTTTTT. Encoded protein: CASSFGPNTGELFF.

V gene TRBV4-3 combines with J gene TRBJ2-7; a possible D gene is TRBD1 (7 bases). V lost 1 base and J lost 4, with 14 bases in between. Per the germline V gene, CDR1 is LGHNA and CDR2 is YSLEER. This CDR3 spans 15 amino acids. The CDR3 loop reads CASSQGRGTAYEQYF. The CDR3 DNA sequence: TGCGCCAGCAGCCAAGGTCGCGGGACAGCATACGAGCAGTACTTC.

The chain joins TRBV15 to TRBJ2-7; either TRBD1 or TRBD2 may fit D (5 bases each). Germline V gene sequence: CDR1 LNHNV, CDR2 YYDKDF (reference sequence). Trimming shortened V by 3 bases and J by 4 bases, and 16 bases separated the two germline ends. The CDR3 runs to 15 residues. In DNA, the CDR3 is TGTGCCACCAGCAGCCCAGGGAGAGGGGCTTACGAGCAGTACTTC. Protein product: CATSSPGRGAYEQYF.

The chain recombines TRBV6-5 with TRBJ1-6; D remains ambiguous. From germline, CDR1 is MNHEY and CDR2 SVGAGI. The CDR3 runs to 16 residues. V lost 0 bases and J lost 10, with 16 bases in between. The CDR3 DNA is TGTGCCAGCAGTTACTCGATATCGGGGTTCGACTCACCCCTCCACTTT. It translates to CASSYSISGFDSPLHF.

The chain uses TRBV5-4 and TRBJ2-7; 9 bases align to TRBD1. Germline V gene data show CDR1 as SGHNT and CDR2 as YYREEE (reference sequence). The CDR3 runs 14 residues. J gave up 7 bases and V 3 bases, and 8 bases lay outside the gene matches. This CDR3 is CASSSLDRGEEQYF. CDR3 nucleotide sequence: TGTGCCAGCAGCTCCCTGGACAGGGGAGAAGAGCAGTACTTC.

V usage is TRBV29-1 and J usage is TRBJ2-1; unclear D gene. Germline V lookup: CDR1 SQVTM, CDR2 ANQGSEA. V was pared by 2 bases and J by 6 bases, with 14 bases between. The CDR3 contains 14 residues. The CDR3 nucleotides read TGCAGCGTTGAAATGGCCGCTAGACCCAATGAGCAGTTCTTC. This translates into CSVEMAARPNEQFF.

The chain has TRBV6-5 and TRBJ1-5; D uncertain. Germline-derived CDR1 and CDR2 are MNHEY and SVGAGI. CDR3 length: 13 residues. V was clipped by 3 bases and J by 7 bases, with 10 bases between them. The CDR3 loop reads CASSYLSGQPQHF. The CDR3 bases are TGTGCCAGCAGTTATTTGTCGGGCCAGCCCCAGCATTTT.

The CDR3 reads CASSRTNYGYTF. The CDR3 region has the DNA TGTGCCAGCAGCAGAACTAACTATGGCTACACCTTC. J is TRBJ1-2 and V is TRBV9, with D unclear. V was pared by 4 bases and J by 0 bases, with 4 bases between. The CDR3 covers 12 residues. CDR1 is SGDLS and CDR2 is YYNGEE in the germline V gene.

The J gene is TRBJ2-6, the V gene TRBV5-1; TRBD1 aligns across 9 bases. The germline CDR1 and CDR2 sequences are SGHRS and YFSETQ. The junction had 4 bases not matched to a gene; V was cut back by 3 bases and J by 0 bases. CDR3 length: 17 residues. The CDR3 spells CASSSDRGPSGANVLTF. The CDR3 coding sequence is TGCGCCAGCAGCTCGGACAGGGGACCCTCTGGGGCCAACGTCCTGACTTTC.

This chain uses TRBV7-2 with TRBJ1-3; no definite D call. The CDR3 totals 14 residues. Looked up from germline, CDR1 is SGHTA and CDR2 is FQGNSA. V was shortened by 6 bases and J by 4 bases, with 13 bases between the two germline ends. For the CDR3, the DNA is TGTGCCAGCAGGCTCGCCGGCTACGGAAACACCATATATTTT. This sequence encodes CASRLAGYGNTIYF.

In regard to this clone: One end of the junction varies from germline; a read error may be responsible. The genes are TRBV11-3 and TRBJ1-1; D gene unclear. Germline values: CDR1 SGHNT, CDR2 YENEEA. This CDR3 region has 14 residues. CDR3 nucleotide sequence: TGTGCCAGCAGCCTAGACGGACCGAACACTGAAGCTTTCTTT. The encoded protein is CASSLDGPNTEAFF.

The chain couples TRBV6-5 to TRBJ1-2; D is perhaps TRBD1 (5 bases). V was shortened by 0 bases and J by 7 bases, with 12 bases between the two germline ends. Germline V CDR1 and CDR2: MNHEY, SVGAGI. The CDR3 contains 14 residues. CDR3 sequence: CASSYSQGRLGYTF. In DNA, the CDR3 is TGTGCCAGCAGTTACTCGCAGGGTAGGCTTGGCTACACCTTC.

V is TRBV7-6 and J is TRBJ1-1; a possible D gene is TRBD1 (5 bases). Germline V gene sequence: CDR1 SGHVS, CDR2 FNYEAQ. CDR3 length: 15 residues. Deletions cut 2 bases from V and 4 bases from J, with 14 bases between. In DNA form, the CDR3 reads TGTGCCAGCAGCTTAAGGTCTGGGGGTCTCACTGAAGCTTTCTTT. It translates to CASSLRSGGLTEAFF.

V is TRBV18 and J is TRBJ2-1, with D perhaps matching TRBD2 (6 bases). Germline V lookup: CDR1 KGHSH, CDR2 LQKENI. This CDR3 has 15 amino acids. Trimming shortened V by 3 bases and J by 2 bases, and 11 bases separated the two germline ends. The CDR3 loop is CASSPRGTTYNEQFF. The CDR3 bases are TGTGCCAGCTCACCCCGCGGGACCACCTACAATGAGCAGTTCTTC.

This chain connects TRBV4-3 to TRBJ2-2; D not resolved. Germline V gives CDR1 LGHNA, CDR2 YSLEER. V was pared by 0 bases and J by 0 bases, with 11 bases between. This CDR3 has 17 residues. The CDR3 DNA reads TGCGCCAGCAGCCAAGAATATGCTTACCCGAACACCGGGGAGCTGTTTTTT. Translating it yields CASSQEYAYPNTGELFF.

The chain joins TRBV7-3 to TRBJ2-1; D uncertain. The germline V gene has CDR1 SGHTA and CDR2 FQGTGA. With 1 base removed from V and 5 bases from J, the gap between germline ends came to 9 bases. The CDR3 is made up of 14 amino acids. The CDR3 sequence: CASSLIGGNNEQFF. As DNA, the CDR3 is TGTGCCAGCAGCTTAATCGGCGGTAACAATGAGCAGTTCTTC.

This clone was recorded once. CDR3 DNA sequence: TGCAGCGCCAGGACTAGCGGGAGTAAAGAGACCCAGTACTTC. Protein: CSARTSGSKETQYF. The chain recombines TRBV29-1 with TRBJ2-5; 13 bases are a match to TRBD2. There are 14 residues in the CDR3. The trim removed 7 bases at V and 3 bases at J, leaving 5 bases unmatched. Looked up from germline, CDR1 is SQVTM and CDR2 is ANQGSEA.

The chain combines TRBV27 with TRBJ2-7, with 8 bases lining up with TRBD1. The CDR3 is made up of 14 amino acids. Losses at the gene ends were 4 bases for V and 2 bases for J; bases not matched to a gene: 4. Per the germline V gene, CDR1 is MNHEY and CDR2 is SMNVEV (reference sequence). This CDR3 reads CASSSQGAAYEQYF. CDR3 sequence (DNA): TGTGCCAGCAGTTCCCAGGGGGCGGCCTACGAGCAGTACTTC.

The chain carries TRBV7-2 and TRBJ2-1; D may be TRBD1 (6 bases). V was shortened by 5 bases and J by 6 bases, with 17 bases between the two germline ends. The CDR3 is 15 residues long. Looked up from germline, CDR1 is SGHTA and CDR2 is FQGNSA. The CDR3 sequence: CASSQGPQGSNEQFF. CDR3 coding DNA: TGTGCCAGCAGCCAGGGGCCCCAGGGATCCAATGAGCAGTTCTTC.

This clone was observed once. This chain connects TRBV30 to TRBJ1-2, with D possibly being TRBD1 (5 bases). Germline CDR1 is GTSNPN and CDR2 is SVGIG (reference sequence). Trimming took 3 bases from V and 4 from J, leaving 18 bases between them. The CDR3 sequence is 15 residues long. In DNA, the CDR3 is TGTGCCTGGAGGCCTGCGGGACGGGAAGTCTATGGCTACACCTTC. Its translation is CAWRPAGREVYGYTF.